This TCR beta chain was documented in a study of cytomegalovirus exposure and HLA in healthy donors. General study points: Versus the approximately 720-donor mean, an Asian-associated ancestry cluster reportedly showed fewer N-insertions in a later analysis. HLA alleles were associated with around 17,000 TCR beta sequences in a later analysis at 0.05 false discovery rate. No immune exposure information besides CMV serostatus was available. Investigators reported around 150 TCR beta chains as tied to cytomegalovirus.

As to this clone: No antigen is known for it.

The CDR3 spans 14 residues. The germline V gene encodes CDR1 SEHNR and CDR2 FQNEAQ (reference sequence). V lost 3 bases and J lost 6, with 15 bases in between. The PCR employed 60 Vbeta primers together with 13 Jbeta primers. Profiling relied on immunoSEQ multiplex PCR, and the TCRdb table lists in-frame clones only, not all of them. Counted here are approximately 79,000 clones, 79% occurring once; the ten biggest clones make up roughly 22%. The TCR was taken from a middle-aged woman in good health and CMV-seropositive. The rearrangement joins TRBV7-9 to TRBJ2-7, with D maybe TRBD2 (6 bases). Sequencing was carried out using PBMCs. The CDR3 DNA sequence: TGTGCCAGCAGCTTTTCGGGGGTTCAATCCGAGCAGTACTTC. Translated: CASSFSGVQSEQYF.